This TCR beta chain was captured in a study of T cell responses to AZD1222 COVID-19 vaccine. For the study at large: Second-dose schedules of about 4 or about 12 weeks were combined. Points from the study as a whole: Donors were largely white British and mainly female; clonal diversity was possibly underestimated. An increase in Spike-specific TCR breadth and depth was observed after two AZD1222 doses. Seropositive AZD1222 recipients at baseline numbered only 5 or 6.

Germline CDR1 is LGHNA and CDR2 is YSLEER. V shed 4 bases and J shed 2 bases, with 15 bases lying between them. The CDR3 has 15 residues. As to this clone: Its antigen remains unknown.

Generated by immunoSEQ multiplex PCR, the TCRdb table keeps only in-frame clones and is missing some. The sample gives some 140,000 clones, 75% to 95% of which show up once; about 3% is in the top ten. Specimen: peripheral blood, collected on day 0 of AZD1222 vaccination. J is TRBJ2-7 and V is TRBV4-3, with D perhaps being TRBD1 or TRBD2 (6 bases each). The TCR was taken from an adult in good health. In DNA, the CDR3 is TGCGCCAGCAGCCCCCGGGGGCAAGGGCCCTACGAGCAGTACTTC. Its translation: CASSPRGQGPYEQYF.